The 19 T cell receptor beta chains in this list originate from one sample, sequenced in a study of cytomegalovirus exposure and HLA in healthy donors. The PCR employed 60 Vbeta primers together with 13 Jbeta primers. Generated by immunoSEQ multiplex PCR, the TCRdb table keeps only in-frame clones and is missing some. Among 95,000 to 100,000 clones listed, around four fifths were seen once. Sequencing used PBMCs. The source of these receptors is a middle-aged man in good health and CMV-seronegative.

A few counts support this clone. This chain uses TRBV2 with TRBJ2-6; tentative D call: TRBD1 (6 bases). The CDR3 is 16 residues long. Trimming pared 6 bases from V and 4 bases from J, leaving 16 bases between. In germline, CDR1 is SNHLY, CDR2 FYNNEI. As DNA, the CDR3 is TGTGCCAGCAGAAGTATTGGGGGCCCGGGGGCCAACGTCCTGACTTTC. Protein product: CASRSIGGPGANVLTF.

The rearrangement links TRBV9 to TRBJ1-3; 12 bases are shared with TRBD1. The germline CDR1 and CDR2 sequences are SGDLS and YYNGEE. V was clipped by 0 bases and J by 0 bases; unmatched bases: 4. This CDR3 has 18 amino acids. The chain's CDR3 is CASSVAGGQGASGNTIYF. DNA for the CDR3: TGTGCCAGCAGCGTAGCGGGGGGACAGGGGGCCTCTGGAAACACCATATATTTT.

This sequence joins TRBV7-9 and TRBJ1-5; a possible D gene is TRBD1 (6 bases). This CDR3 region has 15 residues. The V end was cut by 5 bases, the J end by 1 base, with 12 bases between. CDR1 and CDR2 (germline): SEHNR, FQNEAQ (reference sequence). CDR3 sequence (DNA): TGTGCCAGCAGCCCACAGGGTTGGAGCAATCAGCCCCAGCATTTT. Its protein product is CASSPQGWSNQPQHF.

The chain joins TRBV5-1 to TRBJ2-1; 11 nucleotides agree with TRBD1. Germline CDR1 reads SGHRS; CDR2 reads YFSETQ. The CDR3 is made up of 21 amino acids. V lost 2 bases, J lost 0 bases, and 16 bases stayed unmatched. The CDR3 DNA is TGCGCCAGCAGCTTCAAGCCCCCGGGGACAGGGGGTATTCTCTCCTACAATGAGCAGTTCTTC. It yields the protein CASSFKPPGTGGILSYNEQFF. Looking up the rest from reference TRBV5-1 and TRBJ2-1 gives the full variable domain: KAGVTQTPRYLIKTRGQQVTLSCSPISGHRSVSWYQQTPGQGLQFLFEYFSETQRNKGNFPGRFSGRQFSNSRSEMNVSTLELGDSALYLCASSFKPPGTGGILSYNEQFFGPGTRLTVL.

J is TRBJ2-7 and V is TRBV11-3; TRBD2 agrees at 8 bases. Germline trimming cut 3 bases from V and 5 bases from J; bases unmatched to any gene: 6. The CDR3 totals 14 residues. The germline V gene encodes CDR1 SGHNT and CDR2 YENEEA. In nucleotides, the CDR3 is TGTGCCAGCAGCTTGATCGGGGGGGCCAACGAGCAGTACGTC. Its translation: CASSLIGGANEQYV.

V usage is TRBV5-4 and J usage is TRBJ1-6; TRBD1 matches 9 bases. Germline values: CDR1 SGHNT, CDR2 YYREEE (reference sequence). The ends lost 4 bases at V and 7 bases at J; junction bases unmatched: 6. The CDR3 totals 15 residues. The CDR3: CASSPQQGANSPLHF. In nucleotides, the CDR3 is TGTGCCAGCAGCCCGCAACAGGGGGCAAATTCACCCCTCCACTTT.

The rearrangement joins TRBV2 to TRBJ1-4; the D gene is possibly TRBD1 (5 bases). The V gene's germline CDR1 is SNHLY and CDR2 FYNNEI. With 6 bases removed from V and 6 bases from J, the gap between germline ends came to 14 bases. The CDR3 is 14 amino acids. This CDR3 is CASSTISGDEKLFF. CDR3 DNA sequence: TGTGCCAGCAGCACTATCTCGGGGGATGAAAAACTGTTTTTT. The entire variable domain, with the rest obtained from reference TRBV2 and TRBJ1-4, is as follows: EPEVTQTPSHQVTQMGQEVILRCVPISNHLYFYWYRQILGQKVEFLVSFYNNEISEKSEIFDDQFSVERPDGSNFTLKIRSTKLEDSAMYFCASSTISGDEKLFFGSGTQLSVL.

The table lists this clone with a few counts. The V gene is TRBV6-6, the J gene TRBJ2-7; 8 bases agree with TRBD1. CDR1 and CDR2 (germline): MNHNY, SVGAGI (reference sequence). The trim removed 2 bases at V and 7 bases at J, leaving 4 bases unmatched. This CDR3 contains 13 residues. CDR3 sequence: CASSYGQGWEQYV. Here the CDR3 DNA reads TGTGCCAGCAGTTACGGACAGGGTTGGGAGCAGTACGTC.

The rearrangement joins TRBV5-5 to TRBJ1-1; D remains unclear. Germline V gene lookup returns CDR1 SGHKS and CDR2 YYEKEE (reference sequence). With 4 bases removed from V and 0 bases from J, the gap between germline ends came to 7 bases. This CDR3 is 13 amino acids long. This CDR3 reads CASSPVLNTEAFF. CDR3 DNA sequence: TGTGCCAGCAGCCCTGTCCTGAACACTGAAGCTTTCTTT.

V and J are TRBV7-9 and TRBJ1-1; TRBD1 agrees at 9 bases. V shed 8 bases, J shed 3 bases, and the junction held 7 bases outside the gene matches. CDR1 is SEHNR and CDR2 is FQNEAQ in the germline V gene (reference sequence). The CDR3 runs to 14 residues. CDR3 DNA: TGTGCCAGCGCCCGACAGGGGGGGGACACTGAAGCTTTCTTT. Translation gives CASARQGGDTEAFF.

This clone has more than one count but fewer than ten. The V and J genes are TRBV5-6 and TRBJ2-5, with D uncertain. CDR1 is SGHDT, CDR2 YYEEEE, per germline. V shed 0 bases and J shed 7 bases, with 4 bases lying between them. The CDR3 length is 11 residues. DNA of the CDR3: TGTGCCAGCAGCTTGGGAGGGACCCAGTACTTC. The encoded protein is CASSLGGTQYF. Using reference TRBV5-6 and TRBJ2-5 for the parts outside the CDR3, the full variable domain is DAGVTQSPTHLIKTRGQQVTLRCSPKSGHDTVSWYQQALGQGPQFIFQYYEEEERQRGNFPDRFSGHQFPNYSSELNVNALLLGDSALYLCASSLGGTQYFGPGTRLLVL.

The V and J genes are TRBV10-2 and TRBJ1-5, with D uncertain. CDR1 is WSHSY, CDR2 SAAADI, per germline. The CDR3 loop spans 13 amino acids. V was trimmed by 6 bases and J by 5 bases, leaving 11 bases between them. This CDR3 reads CASSSFEDQPQHF. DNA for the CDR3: TGCGCCAGCAGCAGCTTTGAGGATCAGCCCCAGCATTTT.

The CDR3 is CASSDPRQGNQPQHF. Here the CDR3 DNA reads TGTGCCAGCAGTGACCCAAGGCAGGGGAATCAGCCCCAGCATTTT. The chain joins TRBV6-1 to TRBJ1-5; D might be TRBD1 (6 bases). Trimming left V 3 bases short and J 4 bases short, with 13 bases between. Germline V gene data show CDR1 as MNHNS and CDR2 as SASEGT. This CDR3 spans 15 amino acids.

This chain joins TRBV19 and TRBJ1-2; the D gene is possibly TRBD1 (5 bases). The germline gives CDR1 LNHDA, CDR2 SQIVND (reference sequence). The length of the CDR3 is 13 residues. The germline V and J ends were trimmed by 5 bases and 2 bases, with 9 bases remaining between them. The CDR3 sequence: CASSFRANYGYTF. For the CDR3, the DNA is TGTGCCAGTAGTTTCAGGGCGAACTATGGCTACACCTTC.

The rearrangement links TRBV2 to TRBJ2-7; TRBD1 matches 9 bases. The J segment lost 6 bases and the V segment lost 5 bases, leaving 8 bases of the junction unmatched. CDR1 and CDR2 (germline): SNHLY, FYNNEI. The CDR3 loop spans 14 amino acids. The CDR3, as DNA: TGTGCCAGCAGTTGGGACAGGGTTGATTCCGAGCAGTACTTC. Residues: CASSWDRVDSEQYF.

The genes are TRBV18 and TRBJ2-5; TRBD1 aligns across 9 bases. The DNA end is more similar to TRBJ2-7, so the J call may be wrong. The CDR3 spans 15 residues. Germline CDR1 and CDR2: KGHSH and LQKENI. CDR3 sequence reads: CASSQDRGSSYEQYF. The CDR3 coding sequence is TGTGCCAGCTCACAAGACAGGGGGAGCTCCTACGAGCAGTACTTC.

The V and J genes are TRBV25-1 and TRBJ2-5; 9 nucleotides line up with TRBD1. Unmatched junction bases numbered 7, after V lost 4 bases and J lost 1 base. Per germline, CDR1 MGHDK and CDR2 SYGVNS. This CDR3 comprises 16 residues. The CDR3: CASSALGQGSQETQYF. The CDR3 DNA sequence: TGTGCCAGCAGTGCCCTGGGACAGGGCAGCCAAGAGACCCAGTACTTC.

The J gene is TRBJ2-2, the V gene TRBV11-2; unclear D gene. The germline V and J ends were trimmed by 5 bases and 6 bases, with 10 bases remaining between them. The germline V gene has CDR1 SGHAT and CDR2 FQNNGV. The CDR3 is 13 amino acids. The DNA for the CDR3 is TGTGCCAGCAGCCTCGAGAATTCCGGGGAGCTGTTTTTT. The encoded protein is CASSLENSGELFF.

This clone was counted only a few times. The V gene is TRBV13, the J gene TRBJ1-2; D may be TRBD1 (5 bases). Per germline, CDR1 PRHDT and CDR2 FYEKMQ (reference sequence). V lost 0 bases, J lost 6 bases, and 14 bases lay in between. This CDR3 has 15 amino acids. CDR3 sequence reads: CASSLGVRAWDGYTF. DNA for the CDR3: TGTGCCAGCAGCTTAGGCGTCAGGGCATGGGATGGCTACACCTTC. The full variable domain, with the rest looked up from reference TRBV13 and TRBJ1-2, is AAGVIQSPRHLIKEKRETATLKCYPIPRHDTVYWYQQGPGQDPQFLISFYEKMQSDKGSIPDRFSAQQFSDYHSELNMSSLELGDSALYFCASSLGVRAWDGYTFGSGTRLTVV.